One sample yielded the 11 T cell receptor beta chains listed below, sequenced in a study of T cells in Graves' hyperthyroidism and ophthalmopathy. Amplified TCR beta CDR3 regions derived from RNA transcripts. First-round RT-PCR targeting the TCR CDR3 was performed with the HTBI primer set. TCRdb processed the multiplex PCR reads anew with MiXCR; each CDR3 protein has one entry. The sample holds 27,000 or so distinct CDR3 sequences, under 55% seen once. The sequencing sample was made of blood. These receptors were collected from a young woman with Graves' hyperthyroidism.

A remark on this clonotype: With a much larger clone just one base away, this may be a read error. V is TRBV18 and J is TRBJ1-2; the match to TRBD1 covers 7 bases. Germline V gene lookup returns CDR1 KGHSH and CDR2 LQKENI. The CDR3 spans 13 residues. The CDR3 coding sequence is TGTACCAGCTCACCTTCTGACAGGGTCGGCTACACCTTC. This sequence encodes CTSSPSDRVGYTF.

By proportion, this clonotype is medium-sized. This chain links TRBV19 with TRBJ1-1; D possibly corresponds to TRBD1 (6 bases). V shed 7 bases and J shed 0 bases, with 15 bases lying between them. The CDR3 sequence is 15 residues long. Germline V CDR1 and CDR2: LNHDA, SQIVND (reference sequence). CDR3 loop: CASIPTGMVNTEAFF. Written as DNA, the CDR3 is TGTGCCAGTATACCTACAGGGATGGTGAACACTGAAGCTTTCTTT.

At least ten counts were recorded for this clonotype. This chain links TRBV6-1 with TRBJ1-4; D gene uncertain. The ends were cut back, 6 bases at V and 4 bases at J, with 12 bases in the middle. Looked up from germline, CDR1 is MNHNS and CDR2 is SASEGT. The CDR3 is 14 amino acids. The CDR3, as DNA: TGTGCCAGCAGGGAACAGAGTTATAATGAAAAACTGTTTTTT. It codes for CASREQSYNEKLFF.

Only a few counts were recorded for this clonotype. J is TRBJ1-5 and V is TRBV19; D ambiguous. The CDR3 has 15 amino acids. The V and J ends lost 6 bases and 0 bases respectively, with 12 bases between them. The germline V gene encodes CDR1 LNHDA and CDR2 SQIVND (reference sequence). This CDR3 is CASRGRPYSNQPQHF. CDR3 DNA sequence: TGTGCCAGTAGAGGGAGGCCCTATAGCAATCAGCCCCAGCATTTT.

This clonotype showed up many times. The rearrangement joins TRBV27 to TRBJ2-2; no reliable D call. This CDR3 is built from 14 residues. V lost 2 bases and J 7 bases, leaving 11 bases between the germline ends. Germline V gene data show CDR1 as MNHEY and CDR2 as SMNVEV (reference sequence). CDR3 in amino acids: CASSLTGFGGELFF. In DNA form, the CDR3 reads TGTGCCAGCAGTTTAACCGGTTTCGGCGGGGAGCTGTTTTTT.

This chain links TRBV9 with TRBJ2-7, with D perhaps TRBD2 (6 bases). The germline V gene encodes CDR1 SGDLS and CDR2 YYNGEE. Between the trimmed V and J ends, which lost 5 bases and 2 bases, there was a span of 14 bases. The CDR3 runs 14 residues. The CDR3 region has the DNA TGTGCCAGCAGTCCGGGACTCTCGACCTACGAGCAGTACTTC. Its translation is CASSPGLSTYEQYF. Filled out from reference TRBV9 and TRBJ2-7, the complete variable domain reads DSGVTQTPKHLITATGQRVTLRCSPRSGDLSVYWYQQSLDQGLQFLIQYYNGEERAKGNILERFSAQQFPDLHSELNLSSLELGDSALYFCASSPGLSTYEQYFGPGTRLTVT.

The J gene is TRBJ2-7, the V gene TRBV2, with 10 bases lining up with TRBD1. Germline loops: CDR1 SNHLY, CDR2 FYNNEI. CDR3 length equals 15 residues. With V trimmed by 5 bases and J by 4 bases, 8 bases remained unmatched. The CDR3 nucleotides are TGTGCCAGCAGTTCTGTGACAGGGGGCCTGTACGAGCAGTACTTC. Protein product: CASSSVTGGLYEQYF.

This clonotype counts as medium-sized. This chain connects TRBV2 to TRBJ2-3; 9 positions agree with TRBD2. Looked up from germline, CDR1 is SNHLY and CDR2 is FYNNEI. With 3 bases clipped from V and 0 bases from J, the junction kept 1 base outside the gene matches. The CDR3 is 15 residues long. CDR3 sequence: CASSETSGSTDTQYF. CDR3 in DNA: TGTGCCAGCAGTGAGACTAGCGGCAGCACAGATACGCAGTATTTT.

This clonotype is categorized as medium-sized. The chain joins TRBV20-1 to TRBJ1-2; D is uncertain. Germline values: CDR1 DFQATT, CDR2 SNEGSKA (reference sequence). The CDR3 runs 12 residues. The CDR3 DNA reads TGCAGCCCTGAGGGTCTTAACTATGGCTACACCTTC. Translating it yields CSPEGLNYGYTF.

This chain connects TRBV9 to TRBJ1-6; TRBD1 is a possible D gene (5 bases). Per the germline V gene, CDR1 is SGDLS and CDR2 is YYNGEE. V lost 0 bases to trimming and J lost 5 bases, with 9 bases between them. CDR3 length: 15 residues. CDR3 DNA sequence: TGTGCCAGCAGCGTAGCTGAGGGACATAATTCACCCCTCCACTTT. Translated, it gives CASSVAEGHNSPLHF.

The chain combines TRBV28 with TRBJ2-4; tentatively, D is TRBD1 or TRBD2 (5 bases each). CDR1 MDHEN and CDR2 SYDVKM come from the germline V gene. The CDR3 extends over 16 amino acids. V lost 5 bases to trimming and J lost 1 base, with 15 bases between them. CDR3 sequence reads: CASSPQGVRAKNIQYF. The CDR3 nucleotides are TGTGCCAGCAGTCCCCAGGGAGTTCGGGCCAAAAACATTCAGTACTTC.